This T cell receptor (beta chain) was sequenced in a study of Ad26.COV2.S vaccination and SARS-CoV-2 variants. J gave up 8 bases and V 4 bases, and 10 bases lay outside the gene matches. Germline V lookup: CDR1 SQVTM, CDR2 ANQGSEA. The CDR3 contains 14 residues. Libraries were prepared by immunoSEQ multiplex PCR; TCRdb keeps only in-frame clonotypes and omits some of them. The sample carries hundreds of thousands of clones, around 88% recorded once. The treatment: over 15 received Ad26.COV2.S at low or high dose, single or two shots; about 5 received placebo; per-sample allocation not given. The study sampled participants on day 63 after the first vaccine or placebo injection. The individual, an adult aged 18-55 years, was a donor in Boston. The study's findings and limits: There was reportedly substantial breadth in spike-specific CD8+ and CD4+ T cell responses after vaccination.

Turning to this clone: No antigen is known for it.

The receptor's source is a person aged 18 to 59 who received the Ad26.COV2.S COVID-19 vaccine or a placebo. This specimen consisted of peripheral blood, obtained in a trial of Ad26.COV2.S vaccine versus placebo. The chain carries TRBV29-1 and TRBJ1-4; 7 bases agree with TRBD1. CDR3 sequence reads: CSVGIGTVGEKLFF. CDR3 coding DNA: TGCAGCGTTGGAATTGGGACAGTAGGCGAAAAACTGTTTTTT.